These T cell receptor beta chains were read from a single sample in a study of cytomegalovirus exposure and HLA in healthy donors. Profiling relied on immunoSEQ multiplex PCR, and the TCRdb table lists in-frame clones only, not all of them. The data hold under 150,000 clones, with roughly 85% observed a single time. The sample consisted of PBMCs. The receptors originated from a woman aged 30 to 39 in good health and CMV-seronegative. Both conserved end residues are part of each CDR3. Fields, in order: J gene, D gene, clone size, V gene, CDR3 protein, CDR3 DNA. A D gene is named only where the DNA matches it firmly. Some rows mark clone size as missing; the rest say once, few, many or name a class of expanded clone.

J: TRBJ1-1
D: NA
size: NA
V: TRBV6-1
CDR3: CASKLGGTMNTEAFF
DNA: TGTGCCAGCAAGCTTGGAGGAACGATGAACACTGAAGCTTTCTTT

J: TRBJ2-3
D: TRBD2
size: NA
V: TRBV30
CDR3: CAWSSGGFTDTQYF
DNA: TGTGCCTGGAGCTCGGGGGGGTTCACAGATACGCAGTATTTT

J: TRBJ1-2
D: TRBD1
size: NA
V: TRBV30
CDR3: CAWRPGQETNYGYTF
DNA: TGTGCCTGGAGACCCGGACAGGAAACTAACTATGGCTACACCTTC

J: TRBJ2-3
D: TRBD2
size: NA
V: TRBV7-3
CDR3: CASSSLAGGSTDTQYF
DNA: TGTGCCAGCAGCTCCTTAGCGGGGGGATCCACAGATACGCAGTATTTT

J: TRBJ1-2
D: NA
size: NA
V: TRBV5-1
CDR3: CASSVSVGSNYGYTF
DNA: TGCGCCAGCAGCGTTTCCGTAGGGAGTAACTATGGCTACACCTTC

J: TRBJ2-2
D: NA
size: NA
V: TRBV25-1
CDR3: CASSHRVYTGELFF
DNA: TGTGCCAGCAGTCACAGGGTTTACACCGGGGAGCTGTTTTTT

J: TRBJ1-2
D: NA
size: NA
V: TRBV7-6
CDR3: CASSLLGRGTGYTF
DNA: TGTGCCAGCAGCTTACTCGGCAGGGGTACTGGCTACACCTTC

J: TRBJ2-1
D: TRBD2
size: NA
V: TRBV7-9
CDR3: CATARGGEQFF
DNA: TGTGCCACCGCACGGGGGGGTGAGCAGTTCTTC

J: TRBJ1-1
D: NA
size: NA
V: TRBV15
CDR3: CATSAPRAEGTEAFF
DNA: TGTGCCACCAGCGCCCCCAGGGCGGAAGGGACTGAAGCTTTCTTT

J: TRBJ1-1
D: TRBD1
size: NA
V: TRBV27
CDR3: CASSATGLGTEAFF
DNA: TGTGCCAGCAGTGCGACAGGGTTGGGCACTGAAGCTTTCTTT

J: TRBJ1-2
D: NA
size: NA
V: TRBV7-2
CDR3: CASSLVSSGRSGYTF
DNA: TGTGCCAGCAGCTTAGTGAGTTCAGGGCGGAGTGGCTACACCTTC

J: TRBJ1-2
D: TRBD1
size: NA
V: TRBV6-5
CDR3: CASSYAGQNYGYTF
DNA: TGTGCCAGCAGTTACGCGGGACAGAACTATGGCTACACCTTC

J: TRBJ2-4
D: TRBD2
size: NA
V: TRBV5-4
CDR3: CASSPGLAGGQPPSKNIQYF
DNA: TGTGCCAGCAGCCCCGGACTAGCGGGGGGGCAGCCGCCGTCCAAAAACATTCAGTACTTC

J: TRBJ1-1
D: TRBD1
size: NA
V: TRBV30
CDR3: CAWTGQLNTEAFF
DNA: TGTGCCTGGACGGGACAGTTGAACACTGAAGCTTTCTTT

J: TRBJ1-1
D: TRBD1
size: NA
V: TRBV6-5
CDR3: CASTGTAITEAFF
DNA: TGTGCCAGCACCGGGACAGCAATCACTGAAGCTTTCTTT

J: TRBJ2-4
D: NA
size: NA
V: TRBV28
CDR3: CASSFVGQVKNIQYF
DNA: TGTGCCAGCAGTTTTGTCGGACAAGTCAAAAACATTCAGTACTTC

J: TRBJ1-1
D: TRBD1
size: NA
V: TRBV30
CDR3: CASPRQGVGYTEAFF
DNA: TGTGCCTCACCGAGGCAGGGGGTCGGGTACACTGAAGCTTTCTTT

J: TRBJ1-5
D: NA
size: NA
V: TRBV30
CDR3: CAWSSGGNNQPQHF
DNA: TGTGCCTGGAGTTCGGGAGGGAACAATCAGCCCCAGCATTTT

J: TRBJ1-2
D: NA
size: NA
V: TRBV4-3
CDR3: CASSQDRSGTTYGYTF
DNA: TGCGCCAGCAGCCAAGATCGGTCCGGGACAACCTATGGCTACACCTTC

J: TRBJ2-3
D: NA
size: NA
V: TRBV29-1
CDR3: CSVGGTQSTQYF
DNA: TGCAGCGTCGGGGGAACTCAGAGTACGCAGTATTTT

J: TRBJ2-2
D: NA
size: NA
V: TRBV9
CDR3: CASQTGNTGELFF
DNA: TGTGCCAGTCAGACGGGAAACACCGGGGAGCTGTTTTTT

J: TRBJ2-7
D: NA
size: few
V: TRBV9
CDR3: CASSPLGASYEQYF
DNA: TGTGCCAGCAGCCCCCTGGGGGCCTCCTACGAGCAGTACTTC

J: TRBJ1-1
D: TRBD1
size: few
V: TRBV25-1
CDR3: CASSGHRDRDIAFF
DNA: TGTGCCAGCAGTGGCCACCGGGACAGGGACATAGCTTTCTTT

J: TRBJ1-1
D: NA
size: NA
V: TRBV5-6
CDR3: CASSPPGGSKEAFF
DNA: TGTGCCAGCAGCCCCCCCGGGGGGTCAAAGGAAGCTTTCTTT

J: TRBJ1-1
D: NA
size: few
V: TRBV25-1
CDR3: CASSPLQGWGTEAFF
DNA: TGTGCCAGCAGTCCCCTGCAGGGATGGGGCACTGAAGCTTTCTTT

J: TRBJ1-5
D: NA
size: NA
V: TRBV6-6
CDR3: CASSTRGESNQPQHF
DNA: TGTGCCAGCAGTACACGGGGGGAAAGCAATCAGCCCCAGCATTTT

J: TRBJ2-1
D: TRBD2
size: few
V: TRBV2
CDR3: CASSPQGGSPYNEQFF
DNA: TGTGCCAGCAGTCCCCAGGGAGGGTCCCCCTACAATGAGCAGTTCTTC

J: TRBJ2-5
D: NA
size: few
V: TRBV30
CDR3: CAWGAAQETQYF
DNA: TGTGCCTGGGGGGCGGCCCAAGAGACCCAGTACTTC

J: TRBJ1-1
D: NA
size: NA
V: TRBV5-1
CDR3: CASTQAGRVDTEAFF
DNA: TGCGCCAGCACCCAAGCGGGGAGGGTTGACACTGAAGCTTTCTTT

J: TRBJ2-7
D: TRBD1
size: NA
V: TRBV15
CDR3: CATSRRLTQQGISYEQYF
DNA: TGTGCCACCAGCAGAAGATTAACGCAACAGGGGATCTCCTACGAGCAGTACTTC

J: TRBJ2-1
D: NA
size: NA
V: TRBV7-3
CDR3: CASSLTQGNEQFF
DNA: TGTGCCAGCAGCTTAACACAGGGCAATGAGCAGTTCTTC

J: TRBJ2-1
D: TRBD2
size: NA
V: TRBV7-9
CDR3: CASSLVGSGNNEQFF
DNA: TGTGCCAGCAGCTTAGTGGGCAGCGGGAACAATGAGCAGTTCTTC

J: TRBJ1-2
D: NA
size: NA
V: TRBV5-1
CDR3: CASSLVVDSQYGYTF
DNA: TGCGCCAGCAGCTTGGTCGTGGACAGTCAATATGGCTACACCTTC

J: TRBJ2-5
D: NA
size: once
V: TRBV4-2
CDR3: CASSQGLVAETQYF
DNA: TGTGCCAGCAGCCAAGGACTGGTAGCAGAGACCCAGTACTTC

J: TRBJ1-2
D: TRBD1
size: NA
V: TRBV5-1
CDR3: CASSFTDRGNYGYTF
DNA: TGCGCCAGCAGCTTTACGGACAGGGGCAACTATGGCTACACCTTC

J: TRBJ2-7
D: NA
size: NA
V: TRBV4-1
CDR3: CASSQGPQGSYEQYF
DNA: TGCGCCAGCAGCCAAGGCCCACAGGGCTCCTACGAGCAGTACTTC